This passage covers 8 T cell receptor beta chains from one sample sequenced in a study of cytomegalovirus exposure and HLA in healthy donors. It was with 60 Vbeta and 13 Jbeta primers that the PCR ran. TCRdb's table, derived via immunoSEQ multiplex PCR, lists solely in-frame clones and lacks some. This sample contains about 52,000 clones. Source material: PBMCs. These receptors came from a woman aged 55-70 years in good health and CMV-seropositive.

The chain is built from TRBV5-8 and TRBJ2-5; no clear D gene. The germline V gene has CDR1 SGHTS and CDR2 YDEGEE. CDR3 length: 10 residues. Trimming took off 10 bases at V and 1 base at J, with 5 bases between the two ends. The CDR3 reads CAPSQETQYF. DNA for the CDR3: TGTGCCCCCAGCCAAGAGACCCAGTACTTC.

CDR3 bases: TGTGCCAGCAGCGTAGGTGACAGCACCTACGAGCAGTACTTC. Amino acids: CASSVGDSTYEQYF. This rearrangement joins TRBV9 to TRBJ2-7; a weak D match, TRBD1 (5 bases). Per the germline V gene, CDR1 is SGDLS and CDR2 is YYNGEE. The CDR3 has 14 residues. V was trimmed by 0 bases and J by 2 bases, leaving 9 bases between them.

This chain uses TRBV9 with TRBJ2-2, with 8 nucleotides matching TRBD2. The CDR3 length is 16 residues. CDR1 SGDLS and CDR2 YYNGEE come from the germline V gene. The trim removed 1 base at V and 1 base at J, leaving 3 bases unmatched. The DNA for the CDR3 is TGTGCCAGCAGCGTACGGCTAGCGGGGAACACCGGGGAGCTGTTTTTT. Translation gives CASSVRLAGNTGELFF.

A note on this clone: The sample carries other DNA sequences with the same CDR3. CDR3 nucleotide sequence: TGTGCCAGCAGCTCCGGGGGCGGGGGAGATTACGAGCAGTACTTC. Translating it yields CASSSGGGGDYEQYF. This chain links TRBV5-4 with TRBJ2-7; D is perhaps TRBD2 (7 bases). The CDR3 runs 15 residues. Deletions cut 3 bases from V and 4 bases from J, with 17 bases between. Germline lookup yields CDR1 SGHNT and CDR2 YYREEE (reference sequence). The full variable domain, completed using reference TRBV5-4 and TRBJ2-7, is ETGVTQSPTHLIKTRGQQVTLRCSSQSGHNTVSWYQQALGQGPQFIFQYYREEENGRGNFPPRFSGLQFPNYSSELNVNALELDDSALYLCASSSGGGGDYEQYFGPGTRLTVT.

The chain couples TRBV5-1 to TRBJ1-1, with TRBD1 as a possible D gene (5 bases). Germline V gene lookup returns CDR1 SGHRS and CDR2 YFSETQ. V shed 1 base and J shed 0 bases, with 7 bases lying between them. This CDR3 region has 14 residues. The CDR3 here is CASSLQGMNTEAFF. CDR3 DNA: TGCGCCAGCAGCTTGCAGGGCATGAACACTGAAGCTTTCTTT. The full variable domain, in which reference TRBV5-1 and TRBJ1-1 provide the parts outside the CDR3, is KAGVTQTPRYLIKTRGQQVTLSCSPISGHRSVSWYQQTPGQGLQFLFEYFSETQRNKGNFPGRFSGRQFSNSRSEMNVSTLELGDSALYLCASSLQGMNTEAFFGQGTRLTVV.

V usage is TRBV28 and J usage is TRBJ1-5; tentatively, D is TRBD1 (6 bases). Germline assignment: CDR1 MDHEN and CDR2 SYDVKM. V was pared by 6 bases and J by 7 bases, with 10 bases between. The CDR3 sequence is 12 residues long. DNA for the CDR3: TGTGCCAGCAGGGTACAGGGACAGCCCCAGCATTTT. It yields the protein CASRVQGQPQHF. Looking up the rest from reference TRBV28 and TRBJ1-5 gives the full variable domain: DVKVTQSSRYLVKRTGEKVFLECVQDMDHENMFWYRQDPGLGLRLIYFSYDVKMKEKGDIPEGYSVSREKKERFSLILESASTNQTSMYLCASRVQGQPQHFGDGTRLSIL.

CDR3 region: CASSPGGRGGNTEAFF. DNA for the CDR3: TGTGCCAGCAGTCCGGGGGGTCGCGGGGGGAACACTGAAGCTTTCTTT. J is TRBJ1-1 and V is TRBV28, with D perhaps TRBD1 (5 bases). V dropped 5 bases and J dropped 1 base, with 17 bases sitting between them. The CDR3 consists of 16 residues. Germline V gene sequence: CDR1 MDHEN, CDR2 SYDVKM.

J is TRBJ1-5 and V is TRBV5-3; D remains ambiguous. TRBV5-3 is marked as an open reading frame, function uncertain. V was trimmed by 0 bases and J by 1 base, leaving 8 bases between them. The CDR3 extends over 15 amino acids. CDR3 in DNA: TGTGCCAGAAGCTTGGGGGAGATGAGCAATCAGCCCCAGCATTTT. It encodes CARSLGEMSNQPQHF.